The 11 T cell receptor beta chains in this list originate from one sample, sequenced in a study of blood T cell repertoires in COVID-19. The protocol was immunoSEQ multiplex PCR, while the TCRdb copy is restricted to in-frame clones and leaves out a portion. Of roughly 260,000 clones in the sample, 87% were seen once. Specimen: PBMCs or T cells enriched from blood (not recorded which). Receptor source: a woman in her thirties with acute COVID-19.

This clone was counted once. The rearrangement joins TRBV7-3 to TRBJ1-5, with D possibly TRBD1 on 6 matching bases. V dropped 5 bases and J dropped 3 bases, with 20 bases sitting between them. The germline V gene encodes CDR1 SGHTA and CDR2 FQGTGA. The length of the CDR3 is 17 residues. As DNA, the CDR3 is TGTGCCAGCAGCGTGGACAGCAAACGCCGATTCAATCAGCCCCAGCATTTT. This encodes CASSVDSKRRFNQPQHF.

The chain has TRBV7-6 and TRBJ2-1, with 9 nucleotides matching TRBD2. The CDR3 contains 15 residues. Germline CDR1 SGHVS, CDR2 FNYEAQ. The V gene end was trimmed by 1 base and the J gene end by 7 bases; junction bases not matched to a gene: 5. CDR3 region: CASSLGAGGQNEQFF. The CDR3 coding sequence is TGTGCCAGCAGCTTAGGCGCGGGGGGGCAAAATGAGCAGTTCTTC. Filled out from reference TRBV7-6 and TRBJ2-1, the complete variable domain reads GAGVSQSPRYKVTKRGQDVALRCDPISGHVSLYWYRQALGQGPEFLTYFNYEAQQDKSGLPNDRFSAERPEGSISTLTIQRTEQRDSAMYRCASSLGAGGQNEQFFGPGTRLTVL.

V usage is TRBV19 and J usage is TRBJ2-3, with D uncertain. The CDR3 contains 17 residues. V shed 3 bases and J shed 6 bases, with 22 bases lying between them. CDR1 LNHDA and CDR2 SQIVND come from the germline V gene (reference sequence). The CDR3 nucleotides are TGTGCCAGTAGTATTTCGCTCCAGGTCCTCTTATCGGATACGCAGTATTTT. This codes for CASSISLQVLLSDTQYF.

The gene calls are TRBV9 and TRBJ2-1; the D gene is possibly TRBD2 (6 bases). Looked up from germline, CDR1 is SGDLS and CDR2 is YYNGEE. The CDR3 spans 15 residues. Trimming removed 0 bases from V and 7 bases from J, with 14 bases in between. The CDR3 bases are TGTGCCAGCAGCGTAGTAGGAGGGAGTGGAAATGAGCAGTTCTTC. Residues: CASSVVGGSGNEQFF. The complete variable domain, with remaining parts taken from reference TRBV9 and TRBJ2-1, reads DSGVTQTPKHLITATGQRVTLRCSPRSGDLSVYWYQQSLDQGLQFLIQYYNGEERAKGNILERFSAQQFPDLHSELNLSSLELGDSALYFCASSVVGGSGNEQFFGPGTRLTVL.

The chain uses TRBV7-2 and TRBJ1-2; TRBD1 aligns across 7 bases. After removal of 0 bases from V and 1 base from J, the junction contained 14 bases not matched to a gene. CDR1 SGHTA and CDR2 FQGNSA come from the germline V gene. This CDR3 has 19 amino acids. CDR3: CASSLAPTGRTGFNYGYTF. CDR3 sequence (DNA): TGTGCCAGCAGCTTAGCTCCGACCGGTAGGACAGGTTTTAACTATGGCTACACCTTC.

The chain joins TRBV4-1 to TRBJ2-3; TRBD2 aligns across 9 bases. This CDR3 is built from 16 residues. The germline CDR1 and CDR2 sequences are MGHRA and YSYEKL. V trimming: 0 bases; J trimming: 4 bases; junction bases outside the gene matches: 5. Here the CDR3 DNA reads TGCGCCAGCAGCCAAGATTGGGGACTAGCCTCAGATACGCAGTATTTT. Amino acids: CASSQDWGLASDTQYF.

This clone was observed many times. The chain couples TRBV2 to TRBJ1-1; weak D call: TRBD1 (6 bases). Trimming removed 4 bases from V and 1 base from J, with 10 bases in between. CDR1 and CDR2 (germline): SNHLY, FYNNEI. The CDR3 contains 14 residues. The CDR3 nucleotides read TGTGCCAGCAGTGGATGGGGACAGAACACTGAAGCTTTCTTT. This gives the protein CASSGWGQNTEAFF.

The genes are TRBV5-8 and TRBJ2-1; the D is unclear. Between the trimmed V and J ends, which lost 1 base and 0 bases, there was a span of 11 bases. CDR1 is SGHTS, CDR2 YDEGEE, per germline. The CDR3 is 16 residues long. The CDR3 sequence is CASSLSLRSSYNEQFF. CDR3 coding DNA: TGTGCCAGCAGCTTGTCCCTCCGGAGCTCCTACAATGAGCAGTTCTTC.

This chain uses TRBV5-4 with TRBJ2-7, with D tentatively TRBD1 (5 bases). Germline assignment: CDR1 SGHNT and CDR2 YYREEE (reference sequence). V dropped 4 bases and J dropped 0 bases, with 8 bases sitting between them. This CDR3 comprises 13 residues. The CDR3: CASSTDSSYEQYF. CDR3 bases: TGTGCCAGCAGCACAGACAGCTCCTACGAGCAGTACTTC.

The V and J genes are TRBV7-3 and TRBJ2-1; 7 nucleotides align to TRBD2. The V gene's germline CDR1 is SGHTA and CDR2 FQGTGA. The CDR3 is 15 amino acids. J gave up 7 bases and V 6 bases, and 12 bases lay outside the gene matches. The CDR3 region has the DNA TGTGCCAGCAGGATGGGGGGAGGGCCGGATAATGAGCAGTTCTTC. This sequence encodes CASRMGGGPDNEQFF.

This clone was recorded a few times. This rearrangement joins TRBV6-5 to TRBJ2-3; TRBD2 agrees at 10 bases. CDR3 length: 15 amino acids. Germline CDR1 MNHEY, CDR2 SVGAGI. V lost 6 bases and J lost 3; bases outside the gene matches: 6. The CDR3: CASRTGLARTDTQYF. The CDR3 DNA reads TGTGCCAGCAGAACGGGACTAGCGAGGACAGATACGCAGTATTTT.